What follows describes a single TCR beta chain. No antigen is known for it. The data derive from a study of a mutant IDH1 vaccine in newly diagnosed glioma. Study-wide background: Once 4-6 weeks had passed after radiotherapy alone, vaccination started, or it started with temozolomide cycles.

Germline lookup yields CDR1 SEHNR and CDR2 FQNEAQ (reference sequence). The CDR3 is 17 residues long. The trim removed 5 bases at V and 0 bases at J, leaving 6 bases unmatched. Study-wide findings and caveats: Pseudoprogression seemed unrelated to changes in top peripheral T cell clonotypes. The study observed vaccine-induced immune responses in approximately 93% of patients.

Time point given: week 5, during vaccination. A 20-mer mutant IDH1 peptide at 300 ug was injected subcutaneously with topical imiquimod. Each astrocytoma in the donors was new, WHO grade 3 or 4, IDH1-mutant and ATRX-lost. Sequenced by immunoSEQ multiplex PCR; TCRdb stores in-frame clones only, minus some. Among some 48,000 clones listed, more than 70% were seen once. The rearrangement uses TRBV7-9 and TRBJ2-3; TRBD2 matches 12 bases. This TCR came from a middle-aged woman with glioma. The sequences come from PBMCs, collected from a glioma patient whose treatment included an IDH1 peptide vaccine. Here the CDR3 DNA reads TGTGCCAGCAGCACTAGCGGGGGGACCTTTAGCACAGATACGCAGTATTTT. This sequence encodes CASSTSGGTFSTDTQYF.